These T cell receptor beta chains were read from a single sample in a study of identical twins. Each CDR3 protein is one row after TCRdb ran MiXCR on the 5' RACE reads. The sample has 500,000 to 550,000 distinct CDR3 sequences; about 22% are singletons. These data were also filed under a second study, of yellow fever vaccine responses in identical twins.

The sample comprised CD4+ T cells sorted from blood. The receptors were gathered from a woman aged 18-29 years in good health. CDR3s include the opening cysteine and the closing phenylalanine or tryptophan.

TRBV4-2 | CASSPLGKWTSGSGLEGYEQYF
TRBV11-2 | CASSLADRAAETQYF
TRBV7-3 | CASRGGGPEQFF
TRBV19 | CASRKLAGGYEQYF
TRBV27 | CASSPNVLLAGAGRETQYF
TRBV27 | CASRLTGVVDTQYF
TRBV7-9 | CASSPTLMETYEQYF
TRBV3-1 | CASSPERVNTEAFF
TRBV11-3 | CASSFDGGGFNEQFF
TRBV6-5 | CASSYSRDGTYEQYF
TRBV12-3/TRBV12-4 | CASSPAWDQPQHF
TRBV4-1 | CASSQVSGTGKETQYF
TRBV29-1 | CSVDQTSGAGELFF
TRBV19 | CASSPGQYRSGANVLTF
TRBV5-6 | CASSSRDRGNTEAFF
TRBV12-3/TRBV12-4 | CASSFSGAPTGELFF
TRBV10-1 | CASSERGPSGNTQYF
TRBV28 | CASSFAAEEGSTDTQYF
TRBV24-1 | CATSDLGGGQPQHF
TRBV10-3 | CAISESKFGEQYF
TRBV27 | CASKASGSDEQFF
TRBV2 | CASNLGSGTGELFF
TRBV12-3/TRBV12-4 | CASSSGGLNNEQFF
TRBV5-1 | CASSPAQGTDTQYF
TRBV10-3 | CATKGLAGGLSYNEQFF
TRBV10-3 | CAISEGNRGETQYF
TRBV29-1 | CSVLHWGGELFF
TRBV24-1 | CATIYPYRGLNYGYTF
TRBV6-5 | CASSTSTPYEQYF
TRBV6-2/TRBV6-3 | CASGASGGRSYNEQFF
TRBV19 | CASRGGGINEQFF
TRBV20-1 | CSAKQGPGLVSYNEQFF
TRBV12-3/TRBV12-4 | CASSRDTEAEQYF
TRBV28 | CASSPGLAESIVQYF
TRBV20-1 | CSARGRQPSTDTQYF
TRBV5-8 | CASSLYRADYGYTF
TRBV20-1 | CSASSGLSTGELFF
TRBV7-3 | CASSYATRTSGSNEQYF
TRBV29-1 | CSVAPLSMGQGAYNEQFF
TRBV16 | CASSRLGGNEQFF
TRBV7-2 | CASSLDVATDTQYF
TRBV7-2 | CASSLTRDNTIYF
TRBV2 | CASSDPLTRSSYNEQFF
TRBV6-2/TRBV6-3 | CASSYSLLAYGYTF
TRBV9 | CASSSSGTGGSEAFF
TRBV12-3/TRBV12-4 | CASSLGESGRRRGTQYF
TRBV3-1 | CATTKPLTSGRKDGELFF
TRBV2 | CASIRRVEETQYF
TRBV5-1 | CASSLGPRETDTQYF
TRBV11-1 | CASSLTTAPEAFF
TRBV25-1 | CASNNGQGGTGELFF